This T cell receptor beta chain comes out of a study of T cell changes during pregnancy in multiple sclerosis. Measured with immunoSEQ multiplex PCR; TCRdb has only the in-frame clones, and not every one. Of about 20,000 clones listed, around 87% were seen once; the top ten hold less than 15%. CDR1 and CDR2 from the germline V gene are LGHNA and YSLEER. This CDR3 has 15 amino acids. The V gene lost 0 bases and the J gene lost 3 bases, with 12 bases spanning the gap. This specimen consisted of CD8+ T cells from peripheral blood mononuclear cells, obtained in the third trimester of pregnancy. The rearrangement links TRBV4-3 to TRBJ2-7, with D possibly being TRBD2 (6 bases). This receptor was identified in a female donor in good health, enrolled as a control in a pregnancy study. The CDR3 loop is CASSQEVMGGYEQYF. For the CDR3, the DNA is TGCGCCAGCAGCCAAGAGGTAATGGGGGGCTACGAGCAGTACTTC.